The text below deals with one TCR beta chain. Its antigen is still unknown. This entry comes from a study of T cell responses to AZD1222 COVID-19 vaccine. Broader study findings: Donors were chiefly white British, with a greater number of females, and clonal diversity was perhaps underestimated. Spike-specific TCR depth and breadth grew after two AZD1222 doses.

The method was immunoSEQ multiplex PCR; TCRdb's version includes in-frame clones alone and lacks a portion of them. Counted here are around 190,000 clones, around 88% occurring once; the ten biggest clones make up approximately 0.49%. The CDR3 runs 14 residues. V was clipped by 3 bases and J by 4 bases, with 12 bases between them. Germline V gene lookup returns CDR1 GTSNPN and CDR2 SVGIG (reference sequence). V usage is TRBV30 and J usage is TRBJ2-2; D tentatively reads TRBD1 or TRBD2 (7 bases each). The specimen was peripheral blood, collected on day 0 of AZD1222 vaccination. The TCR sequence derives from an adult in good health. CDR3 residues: CAWRGRGGTGELFF. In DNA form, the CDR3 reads TGTGCCTGGAGGGGCAGGGGGGGCACCGGGGAGCTGTTTTTT. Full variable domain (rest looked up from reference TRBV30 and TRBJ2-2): SQTIHQWPATLVQPVGSPLSLECTVEGTSNPNLYWYRQAAGRGLQLLFYSVGIGQISSEVPQNLSASRPQDRQFILSSKKLLLSDSGFYLCAWRGRGGTGELFFGEGSRLTVL.